Below are 30 T cell receptor beta chains sequenced from a single sample in a study of T cells in Graves' hyperthyroidism and ophthalmopathy. RNA transcripts gave rise to amplified TCR beta CDR3 regions. RT-PCR in the first round (using the HTBI primer set) targeted the TCR CDR3. TCRdb independently ran MiXCR on the multiplex PCR reads; one entry per CDR3 protein. This sample has under 550,000 distinct CDR3 sequences, with 20% found just once. Sequences were obtained from blood. All receptors derive from a man aged 35-49 years with Graves' ophthalmopathy.

The gene calls are TRBV5-1 and TRBJ2-1; 9 nucleotides match TRBD2. The CDR3 extends over 15 amino acids. The germline CDR1 and CDR2 sequences are SGHRS and YFSETQ. Trimming cost V 2 bases and J 6 bases; bases outside gene matches: 6. The DNA for the CDR3 is TGCGCCAGCAGCTTCTATAGCGGGGGTGGCAATGAGCAGTTCTTC. Protein product: CASSFYSGGGNEQFF. Drawing the rest from reference TRBV5-1 and TRBJ2-1, the complete variable domain is KAGVTQTPRYLIKTRGQQVTLSCSPISGHRSVSWYQQTPGQGLQFLFEYFSETQRNKGNFPGRFSGRQFSNSRSEMNVSTLELGDSALYLCASSFYSGGGNEQFFGPGTRLTVL.

As for this clonotype: A much larger clone is a single base away; this may be a read error. This chain connects TRBV28 to TRBJ2-2; perhaps TRBD1 as D (7 bases). The CDR3 sequence is 16 residues long. In germline, CDR1 is MDHEN, CDR2 SYDVKM. The CDR3 bases are TGTGCCAGCAGCCAATCTAAGACAGGGAACACCGGGGGGCTGTTTTTT. Encoded protein: CASSQSKTGNTGGLFF.

V and J are TRBV11-2 and TRBJ2-7; D not resolved. CDR3 length equals 15 residues. Trimming took 2 bases from V and 1 from J, leaving 12 bases between them. The V gene's germline CDR1 is SGHAT and CDR2 FQNNGV. The CDR3 region has the DNA TGTGCCAGCAGCTTAATCCTCGGCGGATCCTACGAGCAGTACTTC. Encoded protein: CASSLILGGSYEQYF.

This clonotype has a count of ten or more. The chain carries TRBV6-5 and TRBJ1-1, with no clear D. The CDR3 consists of 15 residues. Germline CDR1 MNHEY, CDR2 SVGAGI. Trimming took 0 bases from V and 3 from J, leaving 11 bases between them. The CDR3 spells CASSYSPGGHTEAFF. CDR3 nucleotides: TGTGCCAGCAGTTACTCTCCGGGCGGACACACTGAAGCTTTCTTT.

This clonotype was seen more than once but under ten times. V usage is TRBV7-6 and J usage is TRBJ1-6, with TRBD1 as a possible D gene (6 bases). The CDR3 totals 17 residues. V was clipped by 1 base and J by 2 bases, with 12 bases between them. The germline CDR1 and CDR2 sequences are SGHVS and FNYEAQ. This CDR3 is CASSLGGRGTYNSPLHF. In DNA form, the CDR3 reads TGTGCCAGCAGCTTAGGCGGCAGGGGCACCTATAATTCACCCCTCCACTTT. Together with reference TRBV7-6 and TRBJ1-6, the CDR3 gives the full variable domain: GAGVSQSPRYKVTKRGQDVALRCDPISGHVSLYWYRQALGQGPEFLTYFNYEAQQDKSGLPNDRFSAERPEGSISTLTIQRTEQRDSAMYRCASSLGGRGTYNSPLHFGNGTRLTVT.

Only a few counts were recorded for this clonotype. V gene TRBV6-9 combines with J gene TRBJ2-7, with no clear D. V was clipped by 3 bases and J by 5 bases, with 8 bases between them. The CDR3 runs to 12 residues. Germline CDR1 is MNHGY and CDR2 is SVAAGI. CDR3 coding DNA: TGTGCCAGCAGTTACAGTTGGGACGAGCAGTACTTC. Its translation: CASSYSWDEQYF.

This chain links TRBV2 with TRBJ2-3, with D unclear. Trimming took 8 bases from V and 10 from J, leaving 13 bases between them. Germline V gene sequence: CDR1 SNHLY, CDR2 FYNNEI. The CDR3 is 11 residues long. CDR3 in DNA: TGTGCCAGCCTAGGTCCGATAGCGCAGTATTTT. It is translated as CASLGPIAQYF.

The rearrangement joins TRBV5-5 to TRBJ1-2; 7 bases match TRBD1. The germline CDR1 and CDR2 sequences are SGHKS and YYEKEE (reference sequence). J gave up 8 bases and V 0 bases, and 4 bases lay outside the gene matches. The CDR3 covers 13 residues. The DNA of the CDR3 is TGTGCCAGCAGCTTGGAGGGGGCAGGGGGCTACACCTTC. This translates into CASSLEGAGGYTF.

The sample holds a few counts of this clonotype. The chain couples TRBV12-3 or TRBV12-4 to TRBJ1-4; D gene uncertain. The CDR3 has 12 amino acids. Trimming removed 6 bases at V and 7 bases at J, with 9 bases between. The CDR3 protein is CASRIQVEKLFF. The CDR3 nucleotides are TGTGCCAGCAGGATTCAGGTTGAAAAACTGTTTTTT.

In DNA, the CDR3 is TGTGCCAGCGCCTCCAGCGGGACACCAGATACGCAGTATTTT. Encoded protein: CASASSGTPDTQYF. The chain is built from TRBV2 and TRBJ2-3; D possibly corresponds to TRBD2 (7 bases). Germline V gene data show CDR1 as SNHLY and CDR2 as FYNNEI. This CDR3 is 14 amino acids long. V gave up 8 bases and J gave up 4 bases, with 16 bases separating them.

This clonotype was seen at least ten times. The chain carries TRBV7-2 and TRBJ2-3, with TRBD1 matching 7 bases. V lost 1 base, J lost 3 bases, and 4 bases stayed unmatched. Looked up from germline, CDR1 is SGHTA and CDR2 is FQGNSA. The length of the CDR3 is 15 residues. The CDR3 coding sequence is TGTGCCAGCAGCTTAGGTGGGACAGAGACAGATACGCAGTATTTT. This sequence encodes CASSLGGTETDTQYF.

Only a few counts were recorded for this clonotype. The rearrangement links TRBV6-1 to TRBJ2-7; TRBD1 might be the D (5 bases). Germline V gives CDR1 MNHNS, CDR2 SASEGT. Trimming removed 2 bases at V and 0 bases at J, with 11 bases between. The CDR3 is made up of 15 amino acids. The DNA for the CDR3 is TGTGCCAGCAGTGAACTGCAGGGAAGCTCCTACGAGCAGTACTTC. Its protein product is CASSELQGSSYEQYF.

The rearrangement links TRBV4-1 to TRBJ2-7; D gene uncertain. Looked up from germline, CDR1 is MGHRA and CDR2 is YSYEKL. Deletions cut 0 bases from V and 0 bases from J, with 12 bases between. This CDR3 region has 16 residues. CDR3 loop: CASSQDGTALSYEQYF. As DNA, the CDR3 is TGCGCCAGCAGCCAAGATGGTACAGCACTCTCCTACGAGCAGTACTTC.

The rearrangement uses TRBV9 and TRBJ2-1; D is possibly TRBD1 (6 bases). Germline V lookup: CDR1 SGDLS, CDR2 YYNGEE. The CDR3 is made up of 15 amino acids. Between the trimmed V and J ends, which lost 3 bases and 0 bases, there was a span of 10 bases. CDR3 coding DNA: TGTGCCAGCAGCGATGGACAGCTCTCCTACAATGAGCAGTTCTTC. Translating gives CASSDGQLSYNEQFF.

This chain uses TRBV20-1 with TRBJ2-5; TRBD2 aligns across 7 bases. Per the germline V gene, CDR1 is DFQATT and CDR2 is SNEGSKA (reference sequence). There are 13 residues in the CDR3. V lost 6 bases, J lost 5 bases, and 9 bases stayed unmatched. Here the CDR3 reads CSALAALGETQYF. In DNA, the CDR3 is TGCAGTGCCCTAGCGGCGCTGGGGGAGACCCAGTACTTC.

As concerns this clonotype: Just one base apart from a much larger clone, this may be a read error. The genes are TRBV10-3 and TRBJ1-1, with 11 positions matching TRBD1. This CDR3 is built from 12 residues. Germline V gene sequence: CDR1 ENHRY, CDR2 SYGVKD. V gave up 10 bases and J gave up 4 bases; unmatched junction bases: 2. CDR3 residues: CATGQGGTEAFF. The DNA of the CDR3 is TGTGCCACGGGACAGGGGGGCACTGAAGCTTTCTTT.

This clonotype has ten or more counts. J is TRBJ2-3 and V is TRBV12-5, with 9 bases aligning to TRBD1. The CDR3 covers 14 residues. V dropped 4 bases and J dropped 4; count of bases not matched to a gene: 3. Germline CDR1 reads LGHNT; CDR2 reads FRNRAP. The CDR3 sequence is CASGWGQGPDTQYF. CDR3 in DNA: TGTGCTAGTGGTTGGGGACAGGGCCCAGATACGCAGTATTTT.

CDR3 in amino acids: CSVLGQGGIIDQYF. In DNA, the CDR3 is TGCAGCGTTCTCGGACAGGGAGGTATTATCGATCAGTACTTC. This chain uses TRBV29-1 with TRBJ2-7; TRBD1 matches at 8 bases. This CDR3 has 14 residues. V was clipped by 5 bases and J by 10 bases; unmatched bases: 16. CDR1 SQVTM and CDR2 ANQGSEA come from the germline V gene.

This clonotype has just a few counts. The chain carries TRBV24-1 and TRBJ2-3, with D unresolved. The CDR3 loop spans 14 amino acids. V was clipped by 2 bases and J by 3 bases, with 8 bases between them. Germline-derived CDR1 and CDR2 are KGHDR and SFDVKD. Here the CDR3 DNA reads TGTGCCACCAGTGATTCTCAAACTACAGATACGCAGTATTTT. The encoded protein is CATSDSQTTDTQYF.

This clonotype has a count of ten or more. The chain uses TRBV7-3 and TRBJ2-3; D is perhaps TRBD1 (6 bases). V lost 5 bases, J lost 0 bases, and 12 bases lay in between. The CDR3 loop spans 15 amino acids. CDR1 is SGHTA, CDR2 FQGTGA, per germline. DNA for the CDR3: TGTGCCAGCAGCCCAAACAGGGTTAGCACAGATACGCAGTATTTT. Amino acids: CASSPNRVSTDTQYF.

This clonotype occurred many times. The chain recombines TRBV7-3 with TRBJ2-3, with D perhaps TRBD1 or TRBD2 (5 bases each). The length of the CDR3 is 14 residues. V lost 3 bases to trimming and J lost 10 bases, with 17 bases between them. Germline lookup yields CDR1 SGHTA and CDR2 FQGTGA. The CDR3 region has the DNA TGTGCCAGCAGCTTGAGCCGAGGGGATCGGGCGCAGTATTTT. Protein product: CASSLSRGDRAQYF.

This clonotype has at least ten counts. The chain is built from TRBV13 and TRBJ1-1; D ambiguous. This CDR3 spans 14 amino acids. V lost 0 bases, J lost 0 bases, and 5 bases lay in between. Germline V gene sequence: CDR1 PRHDT, CDR2 FYEKMQ (reference sequence). CDR3 sequence (DNA): TGTGCCAGCAGCTTAGGCGTCTTGAACACTGAAGCTTTCTTT. Residues: CASSLGVLNTEAFF.

In its sample, this clonotype was seen many times. The chain recombines TRBV30 with TRBJ2-3; D is perhaps TRBD1 or TRBD2 (6 bases each). The CDR3 has 15 residues. Deletions cut 0 bases from V and 3 bases from J, with 13 bases between. The germline V gene encodes CDR1 GTSNPN and CDR2 SVGIG (reference sequence). The CDR3 DNA is TGTGCCTGGAGTGTACGAGGGGGGCGAACAGATACGCAGTATTTT. Amino acids: CAWSVRGGRTDTQYF.

CDR3 sequence: CAWSDGFVTGRRLAGEQYF. The CDR3 DNA is TGTGCCTGGAGTGATGGATTTGTTACAGGGAGGCGGTTAGCGGGTGAGCAGTACTTC. J is TRBJ2-7 and V is TRBV30; perhaps TRBD2 as D (7 bases). The CDR3 totals 19 residues. Germline-derived CDR1 and CDR2 are GTSNPN and SVGIG (reference sequence). Trimming removed 1 base from V and 7 bases from J, with 32 bases in between.

This clonotype was detected many times. J is TRBJ2-5 and V is TRBV18; D ambiguous. Germline CDR1 KGHSH, CDR2 LQKENI. The CDR3 has 13 residues. Deletions cut 5 bases from V and 2 bases from J, with 9 bases between. The CDR3 DNA follows: TGTGCCAGCTCAGCCGACCTACAAGAGACCCAGTACTTC. Translated: CASSADLQETQYF.

This clonotype was counted many times. The genes are TRBV11-3 and TRBJ2-1; weak D call: TRBD1 (5 bases). There are 17 residues in the CDR3. Germline V gene data show CDR1 as SGHNT and CDR2 as YENEEA. V lost 4 bases to trimming and J lost 5 bases, with 21 bases between them. CDR3 amino acids: CASSCPNLGQDNNEQFF. The CDR3 coding sequence is TGTGCCAGCAGCTGCCCAAACCTCGGACAAGACAACAATGAGCAGTTCTTC.

In its sample, this clonotype was seen a few times. This CDR3 is CASRATGFFGYTF. The CDR3 DNA reads as TGTGCCAGCAGGGCAACAGGTTTCTTTGGCTACACCTTC. J is TRBJ1-2 and V is TRBV7-2; TRBD1 might be the D (5 bases). Germline V gene sequence: CDR1 SGHTA, CDR2 FQGNSA. This CDR3 spans 13 amino acids. Trimming took 6 bases from V and 7 from J, leaving 15 bases between them. Combining the CDR3 with reference TRBV7-2 and TRBJ1-2 gives the whole variable domain GAGVSQSPSNKVTEKGKDVELRCDPISGHTALYWYRQSLGQGLEFLIYFQGNSAPDKSGLPSDRFSAERTGGSVSTLTIQRTQQEDSAVYLCASRATGFFGYTFGSGTRLTVV.

The chain carries TRBV29-1 and TRBJ2-1; 7 positions agree with TRBD1. CDR1 and CDR2 (germline): SQVTM, ANQGSEA. This CDR3 has 12 residues. The J segment lost 6 bases and the V segment lost 7 bases, leaving 6 bases of the junction unmatched. As DNA, the CDR3 is TGCAGCGGAAACAGGGGACCCAATGAGCAGTTCTTC. Its translation is CSGNRGPNEQFF.

The V gene is TRBV7-9, the J gene TRBJ2-7; 7 nucleotides match TRBD1. Germline lookup yields CDR1 SEHNR and CDR2 FQNEAQ (reference sequence). After removal of 7 bases from V and 1 base from J, the junction contained 10 bases not matched to a gene. CDR3 size: 15 residues. The CDR3 nucleotides are TGTGCCAGCACTCCACCCGGGACAGCATCCTACGAGCAGTACTTC. Protein: CASTPPGTASYEQYF.

This clonotype was picked up many times. The rearrangement joins TRBV3-1 to TRBJ1-1, with 9 bases matching TRBD1. Germline V gene data show CDR1 as LGHDT and CDR2 as YNNKEL (reference sequence). This CDR3 region has 14 residues. Trimming removed 5 bases from V and 3 bases from J; junction bases left unmatched: 4. Written as DNA, the CDR3 is TGTGCCAGCAGCGCCCGGGACAGGGACACTGAAGCTTTCTTT. Amino acids: CASSARDRDTEAFF.